Listed below are T cell receptor beta chains from one sample, sequenced in a study of blood T cell repertoires in COVID-19. Libraries were prepared by immunoSEQ multiplex PCR; TCRdb keeps only in-frame clonotypes and omits some of them. The sample records some 120,000 clones, approximately 82% being singletons. Source material: peripheral blood. These receptors were collected from a man under 40 with acute or convalescent COVID-19. The CDR3 runs from the conserved cysteine through the conserved F or W. The order of the fields is V gene, clone size, D gene, J gene, CDR3 protein, CDR3 DNA. The D gene is left open where the match is weak. Only part of the rows carry a size: once, few, many, or a class if the clone is expanded.

TRBV9	.	.	TRBJ1-4	CASSVEGLMNEKLFF	TGTGCCAGCAGCGTAGAAGGACTGATGAATGAAAAACTGTTTTTT
TRBV5-8	.	TRBD1	TRBJ1-1	CASSPGTALNTEAFF	TGTGCCAGCAGCCCTGGGACAGCTCTTAACACTGAAGCTTTCTTT
TRBV5-1	.	TRBD1	TRBJ2-1	CASSLGGETGINEQFF	TGCGCCAGCAGCTTGGGGGGCGAGACAGGGATAAATGAGCAGTTCTTC
TRBV4-1	.	.	TRBJ2-1	CASSQDEVYNEQFF	TGCGCCAGCAGCCAAGATGAGGTTTACAATGAGCAGTTCTTC
TRBV19	.	.	TRBJ1-1	CASCRGRLVLTEAFF	TGTGCCAGTTGTAGGGGCCGGTTGGTACTCACTGAAGCTTTCTTT
TRBV25-1	.	TRBD1	TRBJ2-3	CASTPDRGYTQYF	TGTGCCAGCACCCCGGACAGGGGTTATACGCAGTATTTT
TRBV5-1	.	.	TRBJ1-5	CASSLSGDQPQHF	TGCGCCAGCAGCTTAAGCGGGGATCAGCCCCAGCATTTT
TRBV21-1	.	.	TRBJ1-5	CASSSSRGDRGHPSHSYSNQPQHF	TGTGCCAGCAGCTCCTCCAGAGGGGACAGGGGGCACCCCAGCCACAGTTATAGCAATCAGCCCCAGCATTTT
TRBV6-1	.	TRBD1	TRBJ1-3	CASSDGQASGNTIYF	TGTGCCAGCAGTGATGGACAGGCCTCTGGAAACACCATATATTTT
TRBV13	.	TRBD1	TRBJ1-5	CASSVGTGRQPQHF	TGTGCCAGCAGCGTTGGGACAGGACGTCAGCCCCAGCATTTT
TRBV7-9	.	TRBD1	TRBJ1-2	CASQGGHVDGYTF	TGTGCCAGCCAGGGGGGCCATGTCGATGGCTACACCTTC
TRBV29-1	.	.	TRBJ1-5	CSVVETGNQPQHF	TGCAGCGTTGTGGAGACAGGCAATCAGCCCCAGCATTTT
TRBV30	.	.	TRBJ2-3	CAWSVLYGTDTQYF	TGTGCCTGGAGTGTACTTTACGGCACAGATACGCAGTATTTT
TRBV2	.	TRBD2	TRBJ2-7	CASSVGRGDEQYF	TGTGCCAGCAGTGTAGGGCGGGGGGACGAGCAGTACTTC
TRBV7-2	.	TRBD1	TRBJ1-6	CASSPGTGLGNSPLHF	TGTGCCAGCAGCCCGGGGACAGGGTTGGGTAATTCACCCCTCCACTTT
TRBV6-1	.	.	TRBJ1-5	CASSEGHYSNQPQHF	TGTGCCAGCAGTGAGGGGCACTATAGCAATCAGCCCCAGCATTTT
TRBV7-2	.	.	TRBJ1-5	CASSLGRGDQPQHF	TGTGCCAGCAGCCTAGGCCGGGGGGATCAGCCCCAGCATTTT
TRBV6-4	.	TRBD1	TRBJ2-3	CASSPGGASNTQYF	TGTGCCAGCAGTCCAGGGGGCGCGTCAAATACGCAGTATTTT
TRBV12-3/TRBV12-4	.	.	TRBJ2-1	CASSLSYEQFF	TGTGCCAGCAGTTTGAGCTATGAGCAGTTCTTC
TRBV27	few	TRBD1	TRBJ1-2	CASSPRAQGGYGYTF	TGTGCCAGCAGTCCCCGGGCCCAGGGGGGCTATGGCTACACCTTC
TRBV2	.	.	TRBJ2-3	CASSVRQPSTDTQYF	TGTGCCAGCAGTGTGCGGCAACCCTCCACGGATACGCAGTATTTT
TRBV4-3	.	TRBD1	TRBJ1-6	CASSQTGATNSPLHF	TGCGCCAGCAGCCAAACAGGGGCCACTAATTCACCCCTCCACTTT
TRBV5-5	.	TRBD1	TRBJ2-6	CASSFRTGWYSGANVLTF	TGTGCCAGCAGCTTTCGGACAGGGTGGTACTCTGGGGCCAACGTCCTGACTTTC
TRBV6-1	.	.	TRBJ1-3	CASSETLAGGNTIYF	TGTGCCAGCAGTGAAACCCTCGCAGGGGGAAACACCATATATTTT
TRBV4-2	.	TRBD1	TRBJ1-1	CASSQEGQGNTEAFF	TGTGCCAGCAGCCAAGAGGGACAGGGGAACACTGAAGCTTTCTTT
TRBV11-2	.	.	TRBJ1-1	CASSSLVRTEAFF	TGTGCCAGCAGCTCCCTAGTAAGGACTGAAGCTTTCTTT
TRBV2	.	.	TRBJ1-2	CASRAGLINYGYTF	TGTGCCAGCAGGGCTGGACTGATCAACTATGGCTACACCTTC
TRBV4-1	.	TRBD1	TRBJ1-4	CASRPGQGLSALSEKLFF	TGCGCCAGCAGACCGGGACAGGGGTTAAGTGCCCTGTCTGAAAAACTGTTTTTT
TRBV5-6	.	.	TRBJ2-1	CASSPVAGRYNEQFF	TGTGCCAGCAGCCCGGTGGCGGGGAGGTACAATGAGCAGTTCTTC
TRBV21-1	.	.	TRBJ1-6	CASSNKGWDYYNSPLHF	TGTGCCAGCAGCAATAAGGGTTGGGACTACTATAATTCACCCCTCCACTTT
TRBV2	.	TRBD2	TRBJ2-5	CASKVAGVRETQYF	TGTGCCAGCAAGGTAGCGGGGGTTCGAGAGACCCAGTACTTC
TRBV4-2	few	.	TRBJ2-1	CASSQEQDPTNEQFF	TGTGCCAGCAGCCAAGAACAGGACCCGACCAATGAGCAGTTCTTC
TRBV19	once	.	TRBJ1-2	CASSGLANYGYTF	TGTGCGTCTTCAGGGTTGGCTAACTATGGCTACACCTTC
TRBV3-1/TRBV3-2	.	.	TRBJ2-1	CASSLRQTEMGQFF	TGTGCCAGCAGCCTCCGACAGACCGAAATGGGGCAGTTCTTC
TRBV7-2	.	TRBD1	TRBJ1-2	CASSLGQGRRYTF	TGTGCCAGCAGTTTGGGACAGGGAAGAAGATACACCTTC
TRBV4-3	.	.	TRBJ1-2	CASSQDGGDGYTF	TGCGCCAGCAGCCAAGATGGAGGAGATGGCTACACCTTC
TRBV19	.	.	TRBJ1-4	CASSETGVNEKLFF	TGTGCCAGTAGCGAGACGGGGGTTAATGAAAAACTGTTTTTT
TRBV19	.	.	TRBJ2-1	CASSIAPDRAEAGSSYNEQFF	TGTGCCAGTAGTATAGCACCCGACAGGGCTGAAGCGGGTAGCTCCTACAATGAGCAGTTCTTC
TRBV4-1	.	.	TRBJ2-6	CASSQGRVSSGANVLTF	TGCGCCAGCAGCCAAGGGAGGGTGAGCTCTGGGGCCAACGTCCTGACTTTC